This T cell receptor (beta chain) came from a study of shared clonotypes between healthy human individuals. Study-level information: CD8 memory received one plate per donor, CD8 naive two, CD4 memory three and CD4 naive three. Overall study results and limits: Even with large depth, rarefaction showed that sorted-subset sequencing was incomplete.

CDR3 length: 15 residues. Germline V lookup: CDR1 SGHRS, CDR2 YFSETQ. Trimming at V came to 4 bases and at J to 1 base, leaving 5 bases not matched to a gene. Worth noting for this clone: What it binds is unknown.

Donors had no recently reported acute infections or vaccinations and were HIV-negative. TCRdb's table, derived via immunoSEQ multiplex PCR, lists solely in-frame clones and lacks some. The table records about 2.4 million clones, around 94% of them present only once. The TCR was taken from a man aged 18-30 years in good health. Sequencing was performed on naive CD4+ T cells sorted from blood. Subset denoted: CD45RA+ positively selected. The chain links TRBV5-1 to TRBJ1-3, with 7 bases fitting TRBD1. The CDR3 sequence is CASSAETGSGNTIYF. In nucleotides, the CDR3 is TGCGCCAGCAGCGCGGAGACAGGGTCTGGAAACACCATATATTTT. Drawing the rest from reference TRBV5-1 and TRBJ1-3, the complete variable domain is KAGVTQTPRYLIKTRGQQVTLSCSPISGHRSVSWYQQTPGQGLQFLFEYFSETQRNKGNFPGRFSGRQFSNSRSEMNVSTLELGDSALYLCASSAETGSGNTIYFGEGSWLTVV.